A selection of T cell receptor beta chains follows, all from one sample in a study of T cells in tumors after PD-1 blockade. The repertoire was sequenced with immunoSEQ multiplex PCR; TCRdb's copy has only in-frame clones and lacks some. The repertoire holds roughly 50,000 clones, with 81% as singletons. The source was PBMCs, collected before anti-PD-1 treatment. Receptor source: a human donor with basal cell carcinoma. Both conserved end residues are part of each CDR3. A D gene is named only where the DNA matches it firmly. Size tells how often a clone was seen (once, few, many) or the class of an expanded clone, and some rows leave it out.

v_call	d_call	clone_size	j_call	cdr3_nt	cdr3_aa
TRBV3-1/TRBV3-2	NA	NA	TRBJ1-5	TGTGCCAGCAGCCAAGGCTCAATGTATAGCAATCAGCCCCAGCATTTT	CASSQGSMYSNQPQHF
TRBV24-1	TRBD1	NA	TRBJ1-1	TGTGCCACCAGTGATCAGACAGGGGGACGAACTGAAGCTTTCTTT	CATSDQTGGRTEAFF
TRBV5-4	TRBD2	NA	TRBJ2-3	TGTGCCAGCAGCCCGTTGTTGGGGGGGACTAGTCAGTATTTT	CASSPLLGGTSQYF
TRBV3-1/TRBV3-2	TRBD1	NA	TRBJ1-6	TGTGCCAGCAGCCGCACTGACAGGGATTCACCCCTCCACTTT	CASSRTDRDSPLHF
TRBV7-2	NA	NA	TRBJ1-2	TGTGCCAGCAGCTTTGCACCTAACTATGGCTACACCTTC	CASSFAPNYGYTF
TRBV7-7	TRBD2	NA	TRBJ2-1	TGTGCTAGCAGCTTAGCTGTGACTAGCGCCTACAATGAGCAGTTCTTC	CASSLAVTSAYNEQFF
TRBV18	NA	NA	TRBJ1-3	TGTGCCAGCTCACCGGCGCCGTTTGAGGCTGGAAACACCATATATTTT	CASSPAPFEAGNTIYF
TRBV5-1	NA	NA	TRBJ2-7	TGCGCCAGCAGCCTGGAACCCGGCCTAGCAAGCGAGCAGTACTTC	CASSLEPGLASEQYF
TRBV13	NA	NA	TRBJ2-3	TGTGCCAGCAGCTCCGAAGACAGGCTTAGCACAGATACGCAGTATTTT	CASSSEDRLSTDTQYF
TRBV5-6	NA	medium-sized	TRBJ1-5	TGTGCCAGCAGCCCCGGTAACAATCAGCCCCAGCATTTT	CASSPGNNQPQHF
TRBV4-2	NA	NA	TRBJ2-1	TGTGCCAGCAGCCAGGAGATTGGGTACAATGAGCAGTTCTTC	CASSQEIGYNEQFF
TRBV11-3	NA	NA	TRBJ2-5	TGTGCCAGCAGCTTACTACAAGAGACCCAGTACTTC	CASSLLQETQYF
TRBV5-4	TRBD1	NA	TRBJ2-3	TGTGCCAGCAGCTACAGGCAGGGGGCCTCAGATACGCAGTATTTT	CASSYRQGASDTQYF
TRBV19	NA	NA	TRBJ2-1	TGTGCCAGCTCTTATATCTGGTCACCGACCTATCCTATGGACAATGAGCAGTTCTTC	CASSYIWSPTYPMDNEQFF
TRBV10-2	NA	NA	TRBJ2-1	TGCGCCAGCAAGACCACCCCTGGGAGCTCCTACAATGAGCAGTTCTTC	CASKTTPGSSYNEQFF
TRBV6-5	NA	NA	TRBJ2-2	TGTGCCAGCAGTTCGCTGGGGGCTAACACCGGGGAGCTGTTTTTT	CASSSLGANTGELFF
TRBV30	NA	NA	TRBJ1-6	TGTGCCTGGAGTGAAAACCCCAGGCCGGGTGTGAATTCACCCCTCCACTTT	CAWSENPRPGVNSPLHF
TRBV6-6	NA	NA	TRBJ1-4	TGTGCCAGCAGATGGGGAGAAGAAAAACTGTTTTTT	CASRWGEEKLFF